The 6 T cell receptor beta chains given below trace back to one sample, sequenced in a study of blood T cell repertoires in COVID-19. Assay used: immunoSEQ multiplex PCR; TCRdb lists only in-frame clones, some missing. The table records some 87,000 clones, about 90% of them present only once. Sequenced material: peripheral blood. The receptor source for this set is a human donor in a cohort sampled during active COVID-19.

The chain links TRBV7-8 to TRBJ2-7; TRBD2 might be the D (6 bases). The V gene lost 2 bases and the J gene lost 1 base, with 15 bases spanning the gap. Looked up from germline, CDR1 is SGHVS and CDR2 is FQNEAQ. The CDR3 is 16 amino acids. In DNA form, the CDR3 reads TGTGCCAGCAGCTTAACTTGGGGGGTAGGGTCCTACGAGCAGTACTTC. Protein product: CASSLTWGVGSYEQYF.

This chain uses TRBV11-3 with TRBJ2-7, with D possibly TRBD2 on 7 matching bases. The germline V and J ends were trimmed by 2 bases and 5 bases, with 10 bases remaining between them. Per the germline V gene, CDR1 is SGHNT and CDR2 is YENEEA. The CDR3 has 13 residues. The DNA of the CDR3 is TGTGCCAGCAGCTTATGGGGGGGCCACGAGCAGTACTTC. Translating gives CASSLWGGHEQYF.

The chain links TRBV5-1 to TRBJ2-7, with a weak D call TRBD1 (6 bases). Germline lookup yields CDR1 SGHRS and CDR2 YFSETQ. This CDR3 region has 15 residues. With 0 bases removed from V and 1 base from J, the gap between germline ends came to 11 bases. The CDR3 here is CASSLATGLSYEQYF. DNA for the CDR3: TGCGCCAGCAGCTTGGCGACAGGTCTATCCTACGAGCAGTACTTC.

CDR3 in amino acids: CASSSSGVNTQYF. DNA for the CDR3: TGTGCCAGTAGTTCTTCAGGTGTGAATACGCAGTATTTT. This rearrangement joins TRBV19 to TRBJ2-3; D gene ambiguous. The CDR3 extends over 13 amino acids. V was pared by 5 bases and J by 7 bases, with 13 bases between. In germline, CDR1 is LNHDA, CDR2 SQIVND (reference sequence).

The chain joins TRBV7-9 to TRBJ1-2; TRBD1 aligns across 7 bases. The CDR3 is 12 residues long. Unmatched junction bases numbered 3, after V lost 5 bases and J lost 6 bases. CDR1 and CDR2 (germline): SEHNR, FQNEAQ (reference sequence). The CDR3 region has the DNA TGTGCCAGCAGCGTCACAGGGGATGGCTACACCTTC. Protein sequence: CASSVTGDGYTF.

V and J are TRBV30 and TRBJ2-7, with D unclear. Looked up from germline, CDR1 is GTSNPN and CDR2 is SVGIG (reference sequence). The V gene lost 0 bases and the J gene lost 2 bases, with 14 bases spanning the gap. CDR3 length: 15 residues. The CDR3 loop is CAWSVRWQATYEQYF. CDR3 DNA sequence: TGTGCCTGGAGTGTACGGTGGCAGGCTACCTACGAGCAGTACTTC.